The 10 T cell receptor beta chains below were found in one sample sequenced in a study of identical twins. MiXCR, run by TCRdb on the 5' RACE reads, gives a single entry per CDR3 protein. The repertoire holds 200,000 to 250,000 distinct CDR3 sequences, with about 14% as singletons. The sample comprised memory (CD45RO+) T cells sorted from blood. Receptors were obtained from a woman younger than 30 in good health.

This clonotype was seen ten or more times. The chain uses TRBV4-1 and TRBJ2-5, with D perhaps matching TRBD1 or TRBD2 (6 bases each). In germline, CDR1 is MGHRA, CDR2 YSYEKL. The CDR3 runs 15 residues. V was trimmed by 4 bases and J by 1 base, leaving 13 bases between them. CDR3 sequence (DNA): TGCGCCAGCAGCCGAGAGGGGGGTGGCCAAGAGACCCAGTACTTC. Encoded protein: CASSREGGGQETQYF.

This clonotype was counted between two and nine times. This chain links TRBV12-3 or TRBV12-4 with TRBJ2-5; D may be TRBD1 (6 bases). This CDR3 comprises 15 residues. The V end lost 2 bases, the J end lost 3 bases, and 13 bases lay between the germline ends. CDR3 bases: TGTGCCAGCAGTTTAAGGGCTGACAGGAAAGAGACCCAGTACTTC. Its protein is CASSLRADRKETQYF.

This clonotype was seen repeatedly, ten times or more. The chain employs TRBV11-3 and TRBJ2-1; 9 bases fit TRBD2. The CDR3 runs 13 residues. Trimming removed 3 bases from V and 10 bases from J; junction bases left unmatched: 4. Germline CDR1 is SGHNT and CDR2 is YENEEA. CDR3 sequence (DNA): TGTGCCAGCAGCTTGGGACTAGCATCCGAGCAGTTCTTC. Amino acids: CASSLGLASEQFF.

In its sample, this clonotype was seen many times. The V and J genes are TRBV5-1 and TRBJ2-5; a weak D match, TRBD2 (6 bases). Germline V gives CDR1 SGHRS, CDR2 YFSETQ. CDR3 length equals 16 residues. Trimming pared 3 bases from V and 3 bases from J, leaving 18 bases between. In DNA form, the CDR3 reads TGCGCCAGCAGCTCCCTTCCAGCGGGCTCAGAAGAGACCCAGTACTTC. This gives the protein CASSSLPAGSEETQYF.

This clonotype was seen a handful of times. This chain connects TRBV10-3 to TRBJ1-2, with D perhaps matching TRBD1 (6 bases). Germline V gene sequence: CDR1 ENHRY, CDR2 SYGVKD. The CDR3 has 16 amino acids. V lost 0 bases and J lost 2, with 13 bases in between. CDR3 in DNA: TGTGCCATCAGTGAGTCGGGGGCAGGGGAAAACTATGGCTACACCTTC. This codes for CAISESGAGENYGYTF.

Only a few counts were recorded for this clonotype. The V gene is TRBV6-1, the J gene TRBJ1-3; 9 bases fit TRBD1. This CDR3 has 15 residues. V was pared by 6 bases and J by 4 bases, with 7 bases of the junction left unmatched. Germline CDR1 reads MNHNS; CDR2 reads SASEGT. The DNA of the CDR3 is TGTGCCAGCAGGGGCCCTGACAGGGGGGGAAACACCATATATTTT. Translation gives CASRGPDRGGNTIYF.

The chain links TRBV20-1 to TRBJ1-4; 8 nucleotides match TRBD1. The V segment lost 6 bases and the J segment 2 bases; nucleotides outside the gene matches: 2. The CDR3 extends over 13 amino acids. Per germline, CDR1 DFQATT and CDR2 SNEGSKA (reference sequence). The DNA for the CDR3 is TGCAGTGCCCGGACAGGGACTAATGAAAAACTGTTTTTT. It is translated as CSARTGTNEKLFF.

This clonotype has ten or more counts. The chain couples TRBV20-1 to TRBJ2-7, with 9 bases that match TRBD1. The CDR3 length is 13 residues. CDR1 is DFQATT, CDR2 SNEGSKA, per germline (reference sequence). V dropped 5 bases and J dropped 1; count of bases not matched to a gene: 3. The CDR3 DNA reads TGCAGTGCTGGACAGGGGCTATCCTACGAGCAGTACTTC. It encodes CSAGQGLSYEQYF.

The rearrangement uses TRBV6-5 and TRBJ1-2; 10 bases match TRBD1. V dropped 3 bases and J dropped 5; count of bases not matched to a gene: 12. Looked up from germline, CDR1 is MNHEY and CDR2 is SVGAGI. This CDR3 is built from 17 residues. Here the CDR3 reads CASSYWDRGSWDYGYTF. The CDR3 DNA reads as TGTGCCAGCAGTTATTGGGACAGGGGTTCGTGGGATTATGGCTACACCTTC.

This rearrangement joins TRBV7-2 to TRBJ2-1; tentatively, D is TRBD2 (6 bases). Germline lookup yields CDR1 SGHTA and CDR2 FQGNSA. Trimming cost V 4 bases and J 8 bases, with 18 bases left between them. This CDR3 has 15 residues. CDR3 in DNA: TGTGCCAGCAGCTGGCGGGACGCCCGGGCCGATGAGCAGTTCTTC. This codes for CASSWRDARADEQFF.